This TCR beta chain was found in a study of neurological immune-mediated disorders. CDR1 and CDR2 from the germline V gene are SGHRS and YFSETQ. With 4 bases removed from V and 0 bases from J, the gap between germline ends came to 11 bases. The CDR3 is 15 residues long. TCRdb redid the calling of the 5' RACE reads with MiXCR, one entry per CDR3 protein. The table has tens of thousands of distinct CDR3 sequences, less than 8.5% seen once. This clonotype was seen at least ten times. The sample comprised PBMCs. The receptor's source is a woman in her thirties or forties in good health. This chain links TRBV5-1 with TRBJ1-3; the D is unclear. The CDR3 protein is CASSALQSSGNTIYF. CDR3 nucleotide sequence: TGCGCCAGCAGCGCTCTACAGAGCTCTGGAAACACCATATATTTT.